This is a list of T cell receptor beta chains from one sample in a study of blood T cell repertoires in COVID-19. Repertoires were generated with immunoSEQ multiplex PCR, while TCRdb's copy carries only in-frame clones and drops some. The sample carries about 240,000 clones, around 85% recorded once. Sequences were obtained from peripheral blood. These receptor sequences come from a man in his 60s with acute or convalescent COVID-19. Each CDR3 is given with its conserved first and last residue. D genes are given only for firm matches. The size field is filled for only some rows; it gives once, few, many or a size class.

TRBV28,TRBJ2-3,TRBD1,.,CASNKGQGALDTQYF,TGTGCCAGCAACAAGGGACAGGGGGCTTTAGATACGCAGTATTTT
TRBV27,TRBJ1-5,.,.,CASSPITPYSNQPQHF,TGTGCCAGCAGTCCTATAACCCCTTATAGCAATCAGCCCCAGCATTTT
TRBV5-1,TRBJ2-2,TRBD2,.,CASSFWLAGGSGELFF,TGCGCCAGCAGCTTCTGGCTAGCGGGAGGGAGCGGGGAGCTGTTTTTT
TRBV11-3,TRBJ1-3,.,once,CASSFQMDSLRDTIYF,TGTGCCAGCAGCTTCCAGATGGACAGCCTTCGGGACACCATATATTTT
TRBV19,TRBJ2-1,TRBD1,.,CASSMHRDRANEQFF,TGTGCCAGTAGTATGCACCGGGACAGGGCCAATGAGCAGTTCTTC
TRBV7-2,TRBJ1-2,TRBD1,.,CASSWTGGVGYTF,TGTGCCAGCAGCTGGACAGGGGGTGTCGGCTACACCTTC
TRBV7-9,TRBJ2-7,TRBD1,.,CASSLAGTGSYEQYF,TGTGCCAGCAGCTTAGCCGGGACAGGGAGTTACGAGCAGTACTTC
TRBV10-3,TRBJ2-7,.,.,CAIGTAGYEQYF,TGTGCCATCGGAACAGCGGGCTACGAGCAGTACTTC
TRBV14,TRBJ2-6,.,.,CASSLSGLRSVANVLTF,TGTGCCAGCAGCCTTTCAGGGCTGCGCTCTGTGGCCAACGTCCTGACTTTC
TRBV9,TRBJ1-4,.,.,CASSPRRGGANEKLFF,TGTGCCAGCAGCCCCCGGAGGGGGGGGGCAAATGAAAAACTGTTTTTT
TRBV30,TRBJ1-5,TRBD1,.,CAWSVGTGSNQPQHF,TGTGCCTGGAGTGTTGGGACAGGTAGCAATCAGCCCCAGCATTTT
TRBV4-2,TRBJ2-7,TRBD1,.,CASSQRQGYEQYF,TGTGCCAGCAGCCAGCGACAGGGTTACGAGCAGTACTTC
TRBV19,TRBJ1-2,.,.,CASSIGVTNYGYTF,TGTGCCAGTAGTATCGGGGTTACTAACTATGGCTACACCTTC
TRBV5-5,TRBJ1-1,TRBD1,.,CASSSTSTGGDTEAFF,TGTGCCAGCAGCTCGACCTCGACAGGGGGAGACACTGAAGCTTTCTTT
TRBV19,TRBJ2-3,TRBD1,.,CASKQGRADTQYF,TGTGCCAGCAAACAGGGGCGGGCAGATACGCAGTATTTT